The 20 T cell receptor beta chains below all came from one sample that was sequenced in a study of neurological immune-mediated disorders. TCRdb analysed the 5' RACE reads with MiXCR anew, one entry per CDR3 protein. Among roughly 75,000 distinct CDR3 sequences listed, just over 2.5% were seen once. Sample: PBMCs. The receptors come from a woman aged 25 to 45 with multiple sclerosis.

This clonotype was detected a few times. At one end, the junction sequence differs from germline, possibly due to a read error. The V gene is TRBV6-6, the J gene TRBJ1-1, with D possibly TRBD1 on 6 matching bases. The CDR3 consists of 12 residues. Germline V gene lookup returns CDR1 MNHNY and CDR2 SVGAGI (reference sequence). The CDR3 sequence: CDSSKRGAQAFF. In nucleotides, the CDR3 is TGTGACAGCAGTAAGAGGGGGGCTCAGGCTTTCTTT.

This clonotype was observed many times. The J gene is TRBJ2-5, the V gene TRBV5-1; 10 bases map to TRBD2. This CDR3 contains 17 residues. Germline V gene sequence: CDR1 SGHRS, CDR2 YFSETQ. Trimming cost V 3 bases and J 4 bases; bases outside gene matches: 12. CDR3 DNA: TGCGCCAGCAGCTCGGGGGCTAGCGGGAGTCTAGGAGAGACCCAGTACTTC. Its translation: CASSSGASGSLGETQYF.

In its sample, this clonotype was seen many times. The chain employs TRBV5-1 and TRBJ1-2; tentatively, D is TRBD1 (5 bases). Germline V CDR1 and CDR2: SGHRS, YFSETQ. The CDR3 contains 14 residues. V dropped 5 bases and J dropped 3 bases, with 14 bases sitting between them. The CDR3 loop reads CASRTTGDHYGYTF. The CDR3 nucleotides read TGCGCCAGCAGGACAACGGGGGACCACTATGGCTACACCTTC.

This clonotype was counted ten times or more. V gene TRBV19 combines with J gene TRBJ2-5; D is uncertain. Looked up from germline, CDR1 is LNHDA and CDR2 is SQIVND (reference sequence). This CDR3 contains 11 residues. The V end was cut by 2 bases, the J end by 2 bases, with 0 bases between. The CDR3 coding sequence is TGTGCCAGTAGTATACAAGAGACCCAGTACTTC. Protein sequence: CASSIQETQYF. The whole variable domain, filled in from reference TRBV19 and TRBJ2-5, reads DGGITQSPKYLFRKEGQNVTLSCEQNLNHDAMYWYRQDPGQGLRLIYYSQIVNDFQKGDIAEGYSVSREKKESFPLTVTSAQKNPTAFYLCASSIQETQYFGPGTRLLVL.

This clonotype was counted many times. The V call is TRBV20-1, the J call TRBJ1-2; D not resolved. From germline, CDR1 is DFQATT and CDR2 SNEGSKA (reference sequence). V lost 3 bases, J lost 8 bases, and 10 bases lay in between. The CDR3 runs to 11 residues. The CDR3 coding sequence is TGCAGTGCTAGGGCGGAGAGCGGCTACACCTTC. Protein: CSARAESGYTF.

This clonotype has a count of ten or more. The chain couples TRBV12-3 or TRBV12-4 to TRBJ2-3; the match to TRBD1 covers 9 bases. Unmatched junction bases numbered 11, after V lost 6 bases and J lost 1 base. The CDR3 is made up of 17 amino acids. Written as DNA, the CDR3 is TGTGCCAGCAGGTCTTCCGGGACAGGGATCGGCACAGATACGCAGTATTTT. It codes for CASRSSGTGIGTDTQYF.

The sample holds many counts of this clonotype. CDR3 nucleotides: TGTGCCAGCAGGTTCATACGGACTAGCGGGATAAGGGATGAGCAGTTCTTC. Its translation is CASRFIRTSGIRDEQFF. This chain joins TRBV12-3 or TRBV12-4 and TRBJ2-1, with 12 positions matching TRBD2. V dropped 6 bases and J dropped 8; count of bases not matched to a gene: 14. CDR3 length equals 17 residues.

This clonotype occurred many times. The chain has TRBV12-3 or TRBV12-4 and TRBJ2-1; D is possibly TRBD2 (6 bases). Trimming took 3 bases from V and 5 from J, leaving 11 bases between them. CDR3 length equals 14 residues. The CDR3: CASSFAGIHNEQFF. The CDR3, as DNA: TGTGCCAGCAGTTTCGCGGGAATCCACAATGAGCAGTTCTTC.

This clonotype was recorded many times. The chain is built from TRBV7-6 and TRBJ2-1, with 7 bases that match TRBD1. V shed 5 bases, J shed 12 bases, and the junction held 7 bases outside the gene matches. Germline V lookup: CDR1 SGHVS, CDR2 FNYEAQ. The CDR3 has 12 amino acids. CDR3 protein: CASSRDSLRQFF. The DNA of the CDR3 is TGTGCCAGCAGCCGGGACAGTCTGAGGCAGTTCTTC.

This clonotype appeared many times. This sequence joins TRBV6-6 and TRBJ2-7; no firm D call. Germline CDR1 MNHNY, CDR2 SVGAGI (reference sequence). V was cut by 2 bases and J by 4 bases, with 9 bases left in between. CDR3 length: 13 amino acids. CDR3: CASSYLRQYEQYF. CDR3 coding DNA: TGTGCCAGCAGTTACCTACGGCAATACGAGCAGTACTTC.

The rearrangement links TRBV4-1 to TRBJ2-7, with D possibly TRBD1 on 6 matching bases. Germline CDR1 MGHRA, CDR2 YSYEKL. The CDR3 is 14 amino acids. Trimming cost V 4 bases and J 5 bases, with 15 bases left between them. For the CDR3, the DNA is TGCGCCAGCAGCCCCTTAACAGGGTTCCACGAGCAGTACTTC. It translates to CASSPLTGFHEQYF.

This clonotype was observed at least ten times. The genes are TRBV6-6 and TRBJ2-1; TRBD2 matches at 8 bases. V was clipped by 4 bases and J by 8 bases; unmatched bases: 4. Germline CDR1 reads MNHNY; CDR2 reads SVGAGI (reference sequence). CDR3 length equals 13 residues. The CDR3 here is CASSSGLVYEQFF. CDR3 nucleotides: TGTGCCAGCAGTTCGGGACTAGTTTATGAGCAGTTCTTC.

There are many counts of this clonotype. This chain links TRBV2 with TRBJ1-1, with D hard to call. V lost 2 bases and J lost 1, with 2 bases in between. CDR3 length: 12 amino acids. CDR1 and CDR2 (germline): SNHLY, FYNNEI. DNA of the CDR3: TGTGCCAGCAGTGAACAGAACACTGAAGCTTTCTTT. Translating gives CASSEQNTEAFF.

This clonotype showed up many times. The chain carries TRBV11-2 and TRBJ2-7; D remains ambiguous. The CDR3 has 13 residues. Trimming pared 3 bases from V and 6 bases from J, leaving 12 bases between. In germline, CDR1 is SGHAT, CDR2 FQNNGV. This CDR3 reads CASSFLELAEQYF. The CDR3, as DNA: TGTGCCAGCAGCTTTCTGGAGTTGGCCGAGCAGTACTTC. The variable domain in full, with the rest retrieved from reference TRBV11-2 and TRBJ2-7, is EAGVAQSPRYKIIEKRQSVAFWCNPISGHATLYWYQQILGQGPKLLIQFQNNGVVDDSQLPKDRFSAERLKGVDSTLKIQPAKLEDSAVYLCASSFLELAEQYFGPGTRLTVT.

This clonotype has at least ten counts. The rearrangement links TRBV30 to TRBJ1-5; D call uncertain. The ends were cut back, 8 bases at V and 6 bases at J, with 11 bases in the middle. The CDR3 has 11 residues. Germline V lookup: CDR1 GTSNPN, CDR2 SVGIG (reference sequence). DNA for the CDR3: TGTGCCGAGGGTGCCGGTCAGCCCCAGCATTTT. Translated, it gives CAEGAGQPQHF.

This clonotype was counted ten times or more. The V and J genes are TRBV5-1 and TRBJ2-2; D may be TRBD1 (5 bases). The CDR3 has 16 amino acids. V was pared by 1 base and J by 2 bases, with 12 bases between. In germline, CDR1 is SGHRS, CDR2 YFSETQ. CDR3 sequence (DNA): TGCGCCAGCAGCTTGAGGGGTCAGGGAAACACCGGGGAGCTGTTTTTT. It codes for CASSLRGQGNTGELFF. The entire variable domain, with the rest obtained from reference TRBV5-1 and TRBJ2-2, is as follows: KAGVTQTPRYLIKTRGQQVTLSCSPISGHRSVSWYQQTPGQGLQFLFEYFSETQRNKGNFPGRFSGRQFSNSRSEMNVSTLELGDSALYLCASSLRGQGNTGELFFGEGSRLTVL.

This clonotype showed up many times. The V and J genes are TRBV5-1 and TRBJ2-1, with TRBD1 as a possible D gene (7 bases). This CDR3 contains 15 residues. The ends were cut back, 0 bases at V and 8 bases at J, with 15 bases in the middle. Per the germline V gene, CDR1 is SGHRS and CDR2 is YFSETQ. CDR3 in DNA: TGCGCCAGCAGCTTGGGTAGGGGGCGCGGGGATGAGCAGTTCTTC. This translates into CASSLGRGRGDEQFF.

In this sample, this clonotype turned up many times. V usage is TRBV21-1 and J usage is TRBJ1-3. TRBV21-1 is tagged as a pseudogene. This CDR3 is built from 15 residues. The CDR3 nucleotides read TGTGCCAGCAGCAATGCAGGGATCTCTGGAAACACCATATATTTT. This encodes CASSNAGISGNTIYF.

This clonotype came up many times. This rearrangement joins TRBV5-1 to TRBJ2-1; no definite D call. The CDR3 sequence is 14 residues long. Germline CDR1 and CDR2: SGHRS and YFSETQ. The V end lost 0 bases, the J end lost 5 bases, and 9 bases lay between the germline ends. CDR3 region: CASSLGFWDNEQFF. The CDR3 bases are TGCGCCAGCAGCTTGGGATTTTGGGACAATGAGCAGTTCTTC.

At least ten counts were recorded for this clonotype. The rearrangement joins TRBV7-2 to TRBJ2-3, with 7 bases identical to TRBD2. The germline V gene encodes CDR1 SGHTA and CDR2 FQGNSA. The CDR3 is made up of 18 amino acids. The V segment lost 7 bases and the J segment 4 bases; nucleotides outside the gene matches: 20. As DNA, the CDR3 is TGTGCCAGCACCCACAAACCCTGGATCAATCGGGGGGCAGATACGCAGTATTTT. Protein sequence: CASTHKPWINRGADTQYF.